What follows are 32 T cell receptor beta chains derived from one specimen sequenced in a study of cytomegalovirus exposure and HLA in healthy donors. Primers: 60 Vbeta forward and 13 Jbeta reverse. The repertoire was sequenced with immunoSEQ multiplex PCR; TCRdb's copy has only in-frame clones and lacks some. The table shows approximately 160,000 clones, with roughly 80% occurring only once. The sequenced sample consisted of PBMCs. These receptors were obtained from a man in his fifties or sixties in good health and CMV-seropositive.

The chain uses TRBV18 and TRBJ2-7; TRBD1 aligns across 7 bases. CDR1 and CDR2 from the germline V gene are KGHSH and LQKENI. CDR3 length: 15 residues. J was trimmed by 2 bases and V by 3 bases; bases with no gene match: 7. DNA of the CDR3: TGTGCCAGCTCACCCTTACAGGGGTCGACCTACGAGCAGTACTTC. It codes for CASSPLQGSTYEQYF.

The V call is TRBV7-2, the J call TRBJ1-5; D is unclear. The length of the CDR3 is 13 residues. Germline CDR1 reads SGHTA; CDR2 reads FQGNSA. Trimming took off 7 bases at V and 4 bases at J, with 11 bases between the two ends. For the CDR3, the DNA is TGTGCCAGCACCTTTCTTCCGAATCAGCCCCAGCATTTT. Translation: CASTFLPNQPQHF.

This rearrangement joins TRBV6-1 to TRBJ2-7; TRBD1 aligns across 8 bases. The CDR3 has 15 residues. Germline V gene data show CDR1 as MNHNS and CDR2 as SASEGT. The V gene end was trimmed by 5 bases and the J gene end by 3 bases; junction bases not matched to a gene: 9. CDR3 loop: CASSPRTGFLYEQYF. The CDR3 coding sequence is TGTGCCAGCAGTCCCCGGACAGGGTTTCTCTACGAGCAGTACTTC.

In this sample, this clone turned up once. V gene TRBV28 combines with J gene TRBJ2-1; 9 nucleotides agree with TRBD2. The length of the CDR3 is 18 residues. CDR1 is MDHEN and CDR2 is SYDVKM in the germline V gene. The junction had 12 bases not matched to a gene; V was cut back by 1 base and J by 5 bases. The CDR3 coding sequence is TGTGCCAGCAGTTTATACTTGCGGGCTAGCGGGGTAGACAATGAGCAGTTCTTC. Translated: CASSLYLRASGVDNEQFF.

The chain uses TRBV7-6 and TRBJ1-4; TRBD1 aligns across 9 bases. The ends lost 2 bases at V and 6 bases at J; junction bases unmatched: 4. Germline values: CDR1 SGHVS, CDR2 FNYEAQ. There are 15 residues in the CDR3. CDR3: CASSLQGTGYEKLFF. The CDR3 DNA follows: TGTGCCAGCAGCTTACAGGGGACAGGGTATGAAAAACTGTTTTTT.

The V gene is TRBV5-1, the J gene TRBJ2-7, with no clear D. V was shortened by 4 bases and J by 4 bases, with 12 bases between the two germline ends. Germline V gives CDR1 SGHRS, CDR2 YFSETQ. The CDR3 consists of 13 residues. DNA of the CDR3: TGCGCCAGCAGCCCGGGTCGGCAATACGAGCAGTACTTC. It yields the protein CASSPGRQYEQYF.

Written as DNA, the CDR3 is TGCGCCAGCAGCGAGGAACAGGGGAGTGCCGTGAATTCACCCCTCCACTTT. Amino acids: CASSEEQGSAVNSPLHF. This chain connects TRBV5-1 to TRBJ1-6, with TRBD1 identical over 7 bases. V gave up 4 bases and J gave up 7 bases; unmatched junction bases: 14. Germline V gives CDR1 SGHRS, CDR2 YFSETQ. This CDR3 has 17 amino acids. Based on the CDR3 plus reference TRBV5-1 and TRBJ1-6, the full variable domain is KAGVTQTPRYLIKTRGQQVTLSCSPISGHRSVSWYQQTPGQGLQFLFEYFSETQRNKGNFPGRFSGRQFSNSRSEMNVSTLELGDSALYLCASSEEQGSAVNSPLHFGNGTRLTVT.

Notes on this clone: One junction end does not reproduce the germline sequence, and a read error may be involved. CDR3 loop: CAISERQGGTDMQYF. The CDR3 DNA sequence: TGTGCCATCAGTGAAAGACAGGGAGGCACAGATATGCAGTATTTT. The V gene is TRBV10-3, the J gene TRBJ2-3, with D possibly being TRBD1 (7 bases). The V gene's germline CDR1 is ENHRY and CDR2 SYGVKD. The CDR3 is 15 amino acids.

The chain has TRBV5-4 and TRBJ1-2; 8 bases align to TRBD1. Germline CDR1 SGHNT, CDR2 YYREEE (reference sequence). V shed 1 base, J shed 3 bases, and the junction held 2 bases outside the gene matches. The CDR3 consists of 14 residues. Written as DNA, the CDR3 is TGTGCCAGCAGCTTGCAGGGGGCGTACTATGGCTACACCTTC. It encodes CASSLQGAYYGYTF.

The chain is built from TRBV9 and TRBJ2-7, with 9 bases matching TRBD2. After removal of 6 bases from V and 2 bases from J, the junction contained 3 bases not matched to a gene. Germline V gene lookup returns CDR1 SGDLS and CDR2 YYNGEE. This CDR3 has 13 amino acids. The CDR3 DNA sequence: TGTGCCAGCAATGCGGGAGGGCCCTACGAGCAGTACTTC. As protein: CASNAGGPYEQYF. Full variable domain (outside the CDR3, taken from reference TRBV9 and TRBJ2-7): DSGVTQTPKHLITATGQRVTLRCSPRSGDLSVYWYQQSLDQGLQFLIQYYNGEERAKGNILERFSAQQFPDLHSELNLSSLELGDSALYFCASNAGGPYEQYFGPGTRLTVT.

The chain links TRBV4-1 to TRBJ2-2; 7 bases align to TRBD1. J lost 6 bases, V lost 5 bases, and 9 bases had no gene match. The length of the CDR3 is 15 residues. Germline CDR1 is MGHRA and CDR2 is YSYEKL. The CDR3 DNA sequence: TGCGCCAGCAGCTCGCGACAGGGCTCGGCCGGGGAGCTGTTTTTT. Translation gives CASSSRQGSAGELFF.

This chain joins TRBV4-3 and TRBJ1-1, with no clear D. The length of the CDR3 is 15 residues. The V and J ends lost 7 bases and 5 bases respectively, with 20 bases between them. Per the germline V gene, CDR1 is LGHNA and CDR2 is YSLEER. CDR3: CASTSPGARGTEAFF. The CDR3 coding sequence is TGCGCCAGCACCTCCCCGGGAGCGCGGGGTACTGAAGCTTTCTTT.

The V and J genes are TRBV5-1 and TRBJ2-7; the D is unclear. CDR1 and CDR2 (germline): SGHRS, YFSETQ. Between the trimmed V and J ends, which lost 2 bases and 5 bases, there was a span of 11 bases. CDR3 length: 13 residues. This chain's CDR3 is CASSLRYADEQYF. As DNA, the CDR3 is TGCGCCAGCAGCTTACGGTACGCCGACGAGCAGTACTTC.

The chain is built from TRBV2 and TRBJ1-3, with no clear D. Germline V gene lookup returns CDR1 SNHLY and CDR2 FYNNEI. This CDR3 region has 12 residues. Trimming pared 10 bases from V and 4 bases from J, leaving 11 bases between. CDR3 amino acids: CANSTAGNTIYF. The CDR3 nucleotides read TGTGCCAACAGCACAGCAGGAAACACCATATATTTT. Looking up the rest from reference TRBV2 and TRBJ1-3 gives the full variable domain: EPEVTQTPSHQVTQMGQEVILRCVPISNHLYFYWYRQILGQKVEFLVSFYNNEISEKSEIFDDQFSVERPDGSNFTLKIRSTKLEDSAMYFCANSTAGNTIYFGEGSWLTVV.

The V gene is TRBV5-1, the J gene TRBJ2-7; TRBD2 might be the D (6 bases). The V end was cut by 4 bases, the J end by 3 bases, with 17 bases between. The germline CDR1 and CDR2 sequences are SGHRS and YFSETQ. This CDR3 region has 15 residues. DNA for the CDR3: TGCGCCAGCAGCCAACCCGGGACTCGGAACTACGAGCAGTACTTC. It encodes CASSQPGTRNYEQYF.

The J gene is TRBJ1-4, the V gene TRBV7-9; weak D call: TRBD1 (6 bases). In germline, CDR1 is SEHNR, CDR2 FQNEAQ (reference sequence). CDR3 size: 14 residues. Trimming left V 1 base short and J 6 bases short, with 9 bases between. The CDR3, as DNA: TGTGCCAGCAGCTTAGGGTCAGGGGATGAAAAACTGTTTTTT. It encodes CASSLGSGDEKLFF.

The V call is TRBV14, the J call TRBJ1-2, with a tentative D call TRBD1 (5 bases). CDR1 and CDR2 from the germline V gene are SGHDN and FVKESK. Trimming removed 4 bases at V and 0 bases at J, with 9 bases between. This CDR3 has 14 residues. The CDR3 nucleotides are TGTGCCAGCAGCCCTCGGACACCTAACTATGGCTACACCTTC. Translating it yields CASSPRTPNYGYTF.

J is TRBJ1-1 and V is TRBV18; perhaps TRBD1 as D (6 bases). V was clipped by 4 bases and J by 4 bases, with 10 bases between them. CDR1 is KGHSH and CDR2 is LQKENI in the germline V gene. This CDR3 is 13 amino acids long. The CDR3 DNA reads TGTGCCAGCTCACAGGGGGGGCCCACTGAAGCTTTCTTT. Translating it yields CASSQGGPTEAFF.

V usage is TRBV6-5 and J usage is TRBJ1-1; no definite D call. The germline V gene encodes CDR1 MNHEY and CDR2 SVGAGI. Trimming took 2 bases from V and 0 from J, leaving 4 bases between them. The CDR3 is 13 residues long. The CDR3, as DNA: TGTGCCAGCAGTTACCGCGTGAACACTGAAGCTTTCTTT. It yields the protein CASSYRVNTEAFF.

This CDR3 reads CASSLRQGKNIQYF. The CDR3 coding sequence is TGTGCCAGCAGTCTCCGACAGGGGAAAAACATTCAGTACTTC. V gene TRBV2 combines with J gene TRBJ2-4, with 8 positions matching TRBD1. The junction had 4 bases not matched to a gene; V was cut back by 5 bases and J by 4 bases. Germline V gene sequence: CDR1 SNHLY, CDR2 FYNNEI. The CDR3 length is 14 residues.

The chain carries TRBV29-1 and TRBJ2-7; D is uncertain. The germline V gene encodes CDR1 SQVTM and CDR2 ANQGSEA. V was pared by 6 bases and J by 5 bases, with 11 bases between. The CDR3 sequence is 11 residues long. The CDR3 nucleotides are TGCAGCGTCGCCAGGTGGGACGAGCAGTACTTC. As protein: CSVARWDEQYF.

Written as DNA, the CDR3 is TGTGCCAGCAGTTGGGGCAGGGAATATGGCTACACCTTC. Translating it yields CASSWGREYGYTF. This chain uses TRBV6-6 with TRBJ1-2; a weak D match, TRBD1 (5 bases). The CDR3 extends over 13 amino acids. V was clipped by 4 bases and J by 5 bases, with 11 bases between them. Germline values: CDR1 MNHNY, CDR2 SVGAGI (reference sequence).

The chain employs TRBV5-1 and TRBJ1-2; TRBD1 might be the D (6 bases). Germline CDR1 SGHRS, CDR2 YFSETQ. This CDR3 spans 14 amino acids. The V end lost 4 bases, the J end lost 1 base, and 11 bases lay between the germline ends. For the CDR3, the DNA is TGCGCCAGCAGCCCGGGGGGCAGTAACTATGGCTACACCTTC. Amino acids: CASSPGGSNYGYTF.

The DNA of the CDR3 is TGTGCCAGCAGCTTAGGGCAGGGGGCGAATGGCGAGCAGTACTTC. Translated, it gives CASSLGQGANGEQYF. The chain combines TRBV7-8 with TRBJ2-7; TRBD1 aligns across 8 bases. The germline CDR1 and CDR2 sequences are SGHVS and FQNEAQ. Germline trimming cut 1 base from V and 6 bases from J; bases unmatched to any gene: 8. The CDR3 is 15 amino acids.

The chain uses TRBV7-2 and TRBJ2-1, with 8 positions matching TRBD2. This CDR3 comprises 16 residues. The germline CDR1 and CDR2 sequences are SGHTA and FQGNSA. Germline trimming cut 3 bases from V and 0 bases from J; bases unmatched to any gene: 4. The CDR3 coding sequence is TGTGCCAGCAGCTTTAGCGGGGACCCCTCCTACAATGAGCAGTTCTTC. It encodes CASSFSGDPSYNEQFF.

The chain joins TRBV6-1 to TRBJ2-1; 9 positions match TRBD2. The CDR3 has 15 amino acids. Trimming removed 2 bases from V and 7 bases from J; junction bases left unmatched: 6. CDR1 is MNHNS and CDR2 is SASEGT in the germline V gene. CDR3 sequence: CASSENSGSWNEQFF. In DNA form, the CDR3 reads TGTGCCAGCAGTGAAAATAGCGGGAGCTGGAATGAGCAGTTCTTC.

The chain combines TRBV6-6 with TRBJ1-2, with D maybe TRBD1 (6 bases). This CDR3 has 13 residues. Trimming removed 4 bases at V and 4 bases at J, with 10 bases between. CDR1 is MNHNY and CDR2 is SVGAGI in the germline V gene (reference sequence). As DNA, the CDR3 is TGTGCCAGCAGTTTACAGGGTACCTATGGCTACACCTTC. Translation: CASSLQGTYGYTF.

The V gene is TRBV6-5, the J gene TRBJ1-2; D perhaps matches TRBD1 (5 bases). CDR1 and CDR2 from the germline V gene are MNHEY and SVGAGI. With 2 bases removed from V and 8 bases from J, the gap between germline ends came to 9 bases. The CDR3 spans 12 residues. The CDR3 loop is CASSYGQGGYTF. DNA of the CDR3: TGTGCCAGCAGTTACGGGCAGGGAGGCTACACCTTC.

The CDR3: CASSVGLGSWEQYF. In DNA form, the CDR3 reads TGTGCCAGCAGCGTAGGTCTGGGCTCATGGGAGCAGTACTTC. J is TRBJ2-7 and V is TRBV9; D remains unclear. V lost 0 bases to trimming and J lost 7 bases, with 14 bases between them. The CDR3 extends over 14 amino acids. CDR1 is SGDLS and CDR2 is YYNGEE in the germline V gene.

CDR3 in DNA: TGTGCCAGCAGCCCTATCGACAGGGGGGACACTGAAGCTTTCTTT. Translated, it gives CASSPIDRGDTEAFF. The gene calls are TRBV28 and TRBJ1-1, with 9 bases matching TRBD1. V gave up 6 bases and J gave up 3 bases; unmatched junction bases: 8. The CDR3 covers 15 residues. Germline CDR1 and CDR2: MDHEN and SYDVKM. Together with reference TRBV28 and TRBJ1-1, the CDR3 gives the full variable domain: DVKVTQSSRYLVKRTGEKVFLECVQDMDHENMFWYRQDPGLGLRLIYFSYDVKMKEKGDIPEGYSVSREKKERFSLILESASTNQTSMYLCASSPIDRGDTEAFFGQGTRLTVV.

The chain links TRBV6-5 to TRBJ1-6; 7 nucleotides line up with TRBD1. CDR1 and CDR2 from the germline V gene are MNHEY and SVGAGI. There are 15 residues in the CDR3. J gave up 2 bases and V 4 bases, and 2 bases lay outside the gene matches. The DNA for the CDR3 is TGTGCCAGCAGTTCCAGGGGGACCTATAATTCACCCCTCCACTTT. Translating gives CASSSRGTYNSPLHF.

The chain links TRBV4-2 to TRBJ2-1; a weak D match, TRBD1 (6 bases). CDR3 length: 15 amino acids. CDR1 is LGHNA, CDR2 YNFKEQ, per germline. With 3 bases removed from V and 0 bases from J, the gap between germline ends came to 9 bases. CDR3 region: CASSHDRSSYNEQFF. CDR3 DNA sequence: TGTGCCAGCAGCCATGACAGGAGCTCCTACAATGAGCAGTTCTTC.